This entry describes one T cell receptor (beta chain). Its matching antigen is unknown. Time point in this sample: newly diagnosed GD, antithyroid drugs for less than 3 months. PBMC RNA was the source of the TCR library. This sample was taken from a study of regulatory T cells in long-lasting Graves disease. To make TCR beta libraries, researchers used iRepertoire HTBI primers and Arm-PCR of CDR3 regions. A single record per CDR3 protein comes from TCRdb applying MiXCR to the multiplex PCR reads. Among roughly 500,000 distinct CDR3 sequences listed, roughly 13% were seen once. Study observations and caveats: TRBV28, TRBJ1-2 and TRBJ2-5 were segments that persistent disease favored.

Trimming removed 3 bases from V and 0 bases from J, with 6 bases in between. Germline lookup yields CDR1 DFQATT and CDR2 SNEGSKA (reference sequence). There are 14 residues in the CDR3. These data were also reused for a study on T cells in Graves' hyperthyroidism and ophthalmopathy.

This receptor was identified in a man aged 25-45 years with Graves disease. Sequencing used peripheral blood mononuclear cells (PBMCs), obtained at new diagnosis, from a patient treated with antithyroid drugs. V usage is TRBV20-1 and J usage is TRBJ2-6; D is undetermined. CDR3 amino acids: CSASSASGANVLTF. CDR3 coding DNA: TGCAGTGCTAGCTCAGCCTCTGGGGCCAACGTCCTGACTTTC.